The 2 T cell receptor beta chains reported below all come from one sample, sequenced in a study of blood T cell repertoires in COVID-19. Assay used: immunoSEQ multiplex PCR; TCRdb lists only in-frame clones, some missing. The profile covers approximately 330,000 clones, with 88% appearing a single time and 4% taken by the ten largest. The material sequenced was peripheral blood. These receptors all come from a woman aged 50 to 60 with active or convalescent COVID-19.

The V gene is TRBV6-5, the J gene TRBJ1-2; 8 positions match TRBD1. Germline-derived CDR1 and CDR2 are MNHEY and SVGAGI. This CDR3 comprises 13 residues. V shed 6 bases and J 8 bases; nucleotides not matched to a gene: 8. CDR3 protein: CASSLYRGTGYTF. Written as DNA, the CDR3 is TGTGCCAGCAGCCTGTACAGGGGGACAGGCTACACCTTC.

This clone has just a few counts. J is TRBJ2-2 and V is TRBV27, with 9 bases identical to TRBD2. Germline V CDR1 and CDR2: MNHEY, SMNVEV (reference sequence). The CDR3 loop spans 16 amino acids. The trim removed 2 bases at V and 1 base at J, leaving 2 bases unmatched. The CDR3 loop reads CASSLAGGQNTGELFF. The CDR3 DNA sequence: TGTGCCAGCAGTTTAGCGGGGGGGCAGAACACCGGGGAGCTGTTTTTT.